This TCR beta chain came from a study of blood T cell repertoires in COVID-19. On the study more broadly: The origin of the acute and convalescent COVID-19 samples was the United States, Italy and Spain. PBMCs, B-cell-depleted T cells, or T cells were the source of the cDNA or gDNA that made up the material.

Authors' processing steps: Estimation of nucleated cell counts was performed using reference gene primer amplification. Profiling relied on immunoSEQ multiplex PCR, and the TCRdb table lists in-frame clones only, not all of them. V and J calls and clone size follow that table, whereas D and trimming were derived from the DNA. The sample has roughly 65,000 clones, about 85% seen once. V was pared by 2 bases and J by 10 bases, with 12 bases between. CDR3 length: 13 amino acids. Germline-derived CDR1 and CDR2 are GTSNPN and SVGIG (reference sequence). The TCR was taken from a woman older than 75 with active or convalescent COVID-19. The specimen sequenced was peripheral blood. The chain combines TRBV30 with TRBJ1-6; a possible D gene is TRBD1 (5 bases). The CDR3 reads CAWSRQGGSPLHF. CDR3 sequence (DNA): TGTGCCTGGAGTAGGCAGGGAGGATCACCCCTCCACTTT.